The clone carrying this T cell receptor (beta chain) was counted ten times or more. CDR3 length equals 12 residues. CDR1 is SQVTM, CDR2 ANQGSEA, per germline. The ends were cut back, 4 bases at V and 6 bases at J, with 11 bases in the middle. These data originate in a study of spatial heterogeneity in lung cancer. TCRdb recomputed calls from the 5' RACE reads with MiXCR, one row per CDR3 protein. The sample comprises around 87,000 distinct CDR3 sequences, around 12% of which are singletons, and approximately 39% rests with the top ten. Time point of the sample: sample taken at primary tumor resection.

This rearrangement joins TRBV29-1 to TRBJ2-3; D is ambiguous. This clonotype originated in a male donor with early-stage non-small cell lung cancer. Here the sequenced sample was PBMCs, taken at surgery. The CDR3 DNA follows: TGCAGCGTTGGGCGTCGTGGCGATACGCAGTATTTT. It codes for CSVGRRGDTQYF.